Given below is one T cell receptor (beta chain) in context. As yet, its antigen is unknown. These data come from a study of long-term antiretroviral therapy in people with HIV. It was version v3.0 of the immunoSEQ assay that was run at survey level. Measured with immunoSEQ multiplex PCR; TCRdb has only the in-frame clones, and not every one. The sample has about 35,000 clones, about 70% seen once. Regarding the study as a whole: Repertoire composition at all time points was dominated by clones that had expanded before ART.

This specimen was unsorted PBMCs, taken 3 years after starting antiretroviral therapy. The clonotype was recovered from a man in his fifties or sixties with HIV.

The CDR3: CASSLVINEKLFF. CDR3 DNA sequence: TGCGCCAGCAGCTTGGTCATCAATGAAAAACTGTTTTTT. This chain joins TRBV5-1 and TRBJ1-4; D unclear. CDR1 SGHRS and CDR2 YFSETQ come from the germline V gene. Trimming took off 0 bases at V and 5 bases at J, with 5 bases between the two ends. This CDR3 has 13 residues.